The next 26 T cell receptor beta chains were all read from a single sample in a study of response to subunit inactivated influenza vaccine. Via MiXCR, TCRdb re-called the RT-PCR reads, giving one row per CDR3 protein. The table lists about 310,000 distinct CDR3 sequences, about 20% of them singletons. The sample here was PBMCs from blood, taken less than 22 months after vaccination. Receptor source: a man aged 50 to 69 who received an inactivated influenza vaccine.

A single count supports this clonotype. The chain combines TRBV28 with TRBJ1-2, with 9 positions matching TRBD1. CDR1 and CDR2 from the germline V gene are MDHEN and SYDVKM. This CDR3 region has 14 residues. With V trimmed by 3 bases and J by 9 bases, 8 bases remained unmatched. Here the CDR3 DNA reads TGTGCCAGCAGTTTTAGGACAGGGGCGAATTGCTACACCTTC. Protein: CASSFRTGANCYTF.

This clonotype was seen a few times. The chain links TRBV7-9 to TRBJ1-4, with TRBD1 as a possible D gene (5 bases). The CDR3 has 11 residues. Per the germline V gene, CDR1 is SEHNR and CDR2 is FQNEAQ (reference sequence). V lost 3 bases, J lost 13 bases, and 9 bases lay in between. CDR3 residues: CASSLGGRLFF. CDR3 DNA sequence: TGTGCCAGCAGCTTGGGGGGGAGACTGTTTTTT.

Here the CDR3 DNA reads TGCGCCAGCAGCTCCGTAATTACTAGCGGGTCTTACTCTAGGGAGACCCAGTACTTC. The encoded protein is CASSSVITSGSYSRETQYF. The chain employs TRBV5-1 and TRBJ2-5, with 9 bases fitting TRBD2. The V segment lost 3 bases and the J segment 5 bases; nucleotides outside the gene matches: 20. This CDR3 spans 19 amino acids. Per germline, CDR1 SGHRS and CDR2 YFSETQ.

This clonotype was counted only a few times. V usage is TRBV5-1 and J usage is TRBJ1-6; D not resolved. This CDR3 is 15 amino acids long. Trimming took 4 bases from V and 0 from J, leaving 8 bases between them. CDR1 and CDR2 from the germline V gene are SGHRS and YFSETQ. The CDR3 here is CASSPYSSYNSPLHF. The CDR3 DNA sequence: TGCGCCAGCAGCCCTTATAGCTCCTATAATTCACCCCTCCACTTT.

This clonotype was detected a few times. The chain links TRBV4-3 to TRBJ2-7; D is possibly TRBD2 (6 bases). V lost 0 bases, J lost 2 bases, and 8 bases lay in between. Per germline, CDR1 LGHNA and CDR2 YSLEER. CDR3 length: 14 residues. The CDR3: CASSQDWGAYEQYF. The CDR3 region has the DNA TGCGCCAGCAGCCAAGATTGGGGGGCCTACGAGCAGTACTTC.

This clonotype was recorded a few times. The chain joins TRBV19 to TRBJ1-5; 10 positions agree with TRBD1. Germline lookup yields CDR1 LNHDA and CDR2 SQIVND (reference sequence). The length of the CDR3 is 15 residues. The ends lost 2 bases at V and 4 bases at J; junction bases unmatched: 2. CDR3 DNA: TGTGCCAGTAGTATACCGGACAGGGGGAATCAGCCCCAGCATTTT. It is translated as CASSIPDRGNQPQHF.

V usage is TRBV4-1 and J usage is TRBJ1-5, with 7 bases that match TRBD1. The CDR3 runs to 16 residues. V shed 2 bases and J 0 bases; nucleotides not matched to a gene: 4. The germline gives CDR1 MGHRA, CDR2 YSYEKL. The CDR3 reads CASSQPTGYSNQPQHF. The CDR3, as DNA: TGCGCCAGCAGCCAACCGACAGGGTATAGCAATCAGCCCCAGCATTTT.

CDR3 protein: CASSDRDRANYGYTF. The CDR3 nucleotides are TGTGCCAGCAGTGACCGGGACAGGGCTAACTATGGCTACACCTTC. The chain couples TRBV6-1 to TRBJ1-2; 9 nucleotides agree with TRBD1. The CDR3 is made up of 15 amino acids. Germline V CDR1 and CDR2: MNHNS, SASEGT. After removal of 3 bases from V and 0 bases from J, the junction contained 2 bases not matched to a gene.

This clonotype has only a few counts. The chain links TRBV7-2 to TRBJ2-1; TRBD2 matches 10 bases. Germline lookup yields CDR1 SGHTA and CDR2 FQGNSA. The V segment lost 7 bases and the J segment 6 bases; nucleotides outside the gene matches: 15. The CDR3 has 17 amino acids. CDR3 in DNA: TGTGCCAGCACCAAACGGCGGTCTAGCGGGAGTCCCAATGAGCAGTTCTTC. Translated: CASTKRRSSGSPNEQFF.

V usage is TRBV6-1 and J usage is TRBJ2-1, with 7 bases fitting TRBD2. CDR1 is MNHNS, CDR2 SASEGT, per germline. The CDR3 length is 13 residues. The ends lost 6 bases at V and 7 bases at J; junction bases unmatched: 6. CDR3 bases: TGTGCCAGCAGACGACGGGGGGAGAATGAGCAGTTCTTC. It yields the protein CASRRRGENEQFF.

The CDR3 DNA sequence: TGTGCCAGCAGCGTATGGGGTCAGGAGGGGAGTTTTAGCAATCAGCCCCAGCATTTT. Translation gives CASSVWGQEGSFSNQPQHF. This chain uses TRBV7-8 with TRBJ1-5; D may be TRBD1 (5 bases). The CDR3 has 19 amino acids. The germline gives CDR1 SGHVS, CDR2 FQNEAQ. V was trimmed by 5 bases and J by 0 bases, leaving 23 bases between them.

This clonotype appeared many times. The rearrangement links TRBV10-3 to TRBJ2-1; 9 positions agree with TRBD1. The CDR3 runs to 14 residues. In germline, CDR1 is ENHRY, CDR2 SYGVKD. The trim removed 8 bases at V and 6 bases at J, leaving 8 bases unmatched. CDR3 protein: CAIDPGQGFNEQFF. As DNA, the CDR3 is TGTGCCATCGACCCGGGACAGGGTTTCAATGAGCAGTTCTTC.

The CDR3 loop reads CASGADNQPQHF. As DNA, the CDR3 is TGTGCCAGCGGGGCAGACAATCAGCCCCAGCATTTT. The chain employs TRBV7-9 and TRBJ1-5, with D perhaps TRBD1 (5 bases). V dropped 8 bases and J dropped 3 bases, with 8 bases sitting between them. The V gene's germline CDR1 is SEHNR and CDR2 FQNEAQ (reference sequence). The CDR3 sequence is 12 residues long. The complete variable domain, with remaining parts taken from reference TRBV7-9 and TRBJ1-5, reads DTGVSQNPRHKITKRGQNVTFRCDPISEHNRLYWYRQTLGQGPEFLTYFQNEAQLEKSRLLSDRFSAERPKGSFSTLEIQRTEQGDSAMYLCASGADNQPQHFGDGTRLSIL.

This clonotype was counted ten times or more. The chain couples TRBV12-3 or TRBV12-4 to TRBJ1-2; D is perhaps TRBD1 (5 bases). Trimming removed 4 bases at V and 7 bases at J, with 13 bases between. The length of the CDR3 is 13 residues. In nucleotides, the CDR3 is TGTGCCAGCAGTTCGGACACTCGGGGTGGCTACACCTTC. Protein sequence: CASSSDTRGGYTF.

The rearrangement uses TRBV4-3 and TRBJ1-1, with a possible D match to TRBD1 (5 bases). V was trimmed by 4 bases and J by 6 bases, leaving 24 bases between them. Germline assignment: CDR1 LGHNA and CDR2 YSLEER. This CDR3 spans 17 amino acids. The CDR3 protein is CASSLGTAYSLMSEAFF. The DNA for the CDR3 is TGCGCCAGCAGCCTAGGGACGGCATATTCTCTAATGTCTGAAGCTTTCTTT.

This clonotype was detected ten times or more. This chain connects TRBV5-6 to TRBJ2-3; D is unclear. The CDR3 is made up of 13 amino acids. V lost 4 bases, J lost 4 bases, and 10 bases lay in between. Germline assignment: CDR1 SGHDT and CDR2 YYEEEE. Here the CDR3 DNA reads TGTGCCAGCAGCCTTGGTGTCGCAGATACGCAGTATTTT. Translating gives CASSLGVADTQYF.

Only a few counts were recorded for this clonotype. V is TRBV12-3 or TRBV12-4 and J is TRBJ2-7, with 10 positions matching TRBD2. Trimming at V came to 5 bases and at J to 5 bases, leaving 12 bases not matched to a gene. The CDR3 sequence is 16 residues long. The CDR3 sequence: CASSRTSGVPPNEQYF. CDR3 nucleotides: TGTGCCAGCAGTCGAACTAGCGGGGTGCCCCCGAACGAGCAGTACTTC.

The chain has TRBV7-9 and TRBJ1-1, with D perhaps matching TRBD1 (6 bases). This CDR3 comprises 14 residues. The V end lost 5 bases, the J end lost 4 bases, and 14 bases lay between the germline ends. Germline loops: CDR1 SEHNR, CDR2 FQNEAQ (reference sequence). The CDR3 DNA reads TGTGCCAGCAGCGATTCGGGCAGGGGCACTGAAGCTTTCTTT. Protein product: CASSDSGRGTEAFF.

The V gene is TRBV19, the J gene TRBJ1-2; 7 bases line up with TRBD1. Per germline, CDR1 LNHDA and CDR2 SQIVND (reference sequence). The CDR3 has 15 amino acids. Trimming removed 5 bases from V and 2 bases from J; junction bases left unmatched: 8. The CDR3 reads CASSVGTDLNYGYTF. DNA of the CDR3: TGTGCCAGTAGTGTCGGGACAGACCTCAACTATGGCTACACCTTC.

V is TRBV6-1 and J is TRBJ2-1; D is tentatively TRBD1 or TRBD2 (5 bases each). Trimming removed 8 bases at V and 8 bases at J, with 19 bases between. Germline lookup yields CDR1 MNHNS and CDR2 SASEGT. CDR3 length: 14 amino acids. CDR3 region: CASLDAGAKDEQFF. CDR3 in DNA: TGTGCCAGCCTCGACGCCGGGGCTAAAGATGAGCAGTTCTTC.

This rearrangement joins TRBV7-8 to TRBJ2-4; 9 bases map to TRBD2. The CDR3 extends over 17 amino acids. CDR1 SGHVS and CDR2 FQNEAQ come from the germline V gene. Germline trimming cut 5 bases from V and 2 bases from J; bases unmatched to any gene: 10. CDR3 region: CASSTEVASGTKNIQYF. CDR3 coding DNA: TGTGCCAGCAGCACAGAGGTGGCTAGCGGGACCAAAAACATTCAGTACTTC.

The sample holds a few counts of this clonotype. The chain employs TRBV4-2 and TRBJ1-3, with 8 positions matching TRBD1. Per germline, CDR1 LGHNA and CDR2 YNFKEQ. V lost 2 bases to trimming and J lost 4 bases; unmatched junction nucleotides: 7. The CDR3 length is 16 residues. The DNA of the CDR3 is TGTGCCAGCAGCCAAAACGACAGGGGACCCGGAAACACCATATATTTT. It specifies CASSQNDRGPGNTIYF.

V is TRBV6-2 or TRBV6-3 and J is TRBJ2-2; 7 positions agree with TRBD2. Germline V gene lookup returns CDR1 MNHEY and CDR2 SVGEGT. V lost 6 bases, J lost 2 bases, and 6 bases stayed unmatched. The CDR3 is made up of 15 amino acids. CDR3 region: CASRISGTNTGELFF. The CDR3 bases are TGTGCCAGCAGGATAAGCGGGACTAACACCGGGGAGCTGTTTTTT.

This clonotype was picked up many times. The genes are TRBV12-3 or TRBV12-4 and TRBJ2-2, with D perhaps matching TRBD2 (5 bases). The V and J ends lost 2 bases and 3 bases respectively, with 7 bases between them. The CDR3 runs 14 residues. CDR3 in DNA: TGTGCCAGCAGTTTATCCGGGGACACCGGGGAGCTGTTTTTT. Its translation is CASSLSGDTGELFF.

Concerning this clonotype: The final CDR3 position lacks the conserved phenylalanine or tryptophan, pointing to a likely read error. The rearrangement joins TRBV5-1 to TRBJ1-1; D is unclear. Trimming left V 5 bases short and J 0 bases short, with 11 bases between. Germline V gives CDR1 SGHRS, CDR2 YFSETQ. The CDR3 totals 14 residues. The CDR3 DNA reads as TGCGCCAGCAGGCCGGGGAGCATGAACACTGAAGCTTTCCTT. Protein product: CASRPGSMNTEAFL.

This chain links TRBV15 with TRBJ2-5; maybe TRBD2 (6 bases). Between the trimmed V and J ends, which lost 0 bases and 2 bases, there was a span of 10 bases. Germline V gives CDR1 LNHNV, CDR2 YYDKDF (reference sequence). The CDR3 covers 15 residues. The CDR3 DNA follows: TGTGCCACCAGCAGAGATATTGGGGGGCAAGAGACCCAGTACTTC. Amino acids: CATSRDIGGQETQYF. Supplemented by reference TRBV15 and TRBJ2-5, the full variable domain reads DAMVIQNPRYQVTQFGKPVTLSCSQTLNHNVMYWYQQKSSQAPKLLFHYYDKDFNNEADTPDNFQSRRPNTSFCFLDIRSPGLGDTAMYLCATSRDIGGQETQYFGPGTRLLVL.